A selection of T cell receptor beta chains follows, all from one sample in a study of post-analysis software for immune sequencing data. TCRdb analysed the PCR reads with MiXCR anew, one entry per CDR3 protein. The repertoire holds approximately 730,000 distinct CDR3 sequences, less than 35% seen once, with around 0.6% in the top ten. The specimen was blood. These TCRs come from a girl between 5 and 17 years old with multiple sclerosis. Each CDR3 is given with its conserved first and last residue. A D gene is named only where the DNA matches it firmly. Rows give clone size only sometimes, using once, few, many, or a class for an expanded clone.

-	TRBV4-3	TRBJ1-1	-	CASSQHENTEAFF	TGCGCCAGCAGCCAACACGAGAACACTGAAGCTTTCTTT
-	TRBV10-3	TRBJ1-1	-	CAISGAGGGTEAFF	TGTGCCATCAGTGGGGCAGGCGGGGGCACTGAAGCTTTCTTT
-	TRBV6-6	TRBJ1-6	-	CASSPRGDLKNSPLHF	TGTGCCAGCAGCCCAAGAGGGGACCTAAAAAATTCACCCCTCCACTTT
TRBD1	TRBV5-1	TRBJ2-5	-	CASSPRQGRRYNEQYF	TGCGCCAGCAGCCCTAGACAGGGTAGACGCTACAATGAGCAGTACTTC
TRBD1	TRBV20-1	TRBJ2-7	-	CSARQGAAYEQYF	TGCAGTGCGAGACAGGGGGCGGCCTACGAGCAGTACTTC
-	TRBV24-1	TRBJ1-2	-	CATSDRDANYGYTF	TGTGCCACCAGTGATCGGGACGCCAACTATGGCTACACCTTC
-	TRBV7-9	TRBJ2-5	-	CASSLRGQGTQYF	TGTGCCAGCAGCTTGCGGGGCCAAGGGACCCAGTACTTC
TRBD1	TRBV9	TRBJ1-2	few	CASSAGTGGGYTF	TGTGCCAGCAGCGCCGGGACAGGGGGCGGCTACACCTTC
TRBD2	TRBV5-1	TRBJ2-5	once	CSSSVGLAGGQETQYF	TGCTCCAGCAGCGTCGGACTAGCGGGGGGGCAAGAGACCCAGTACTTC
-	TRBV7-2	TRBJ2-1	-	CASSLSSAGGQFF	TGTGCCAGCAGCTTAAGTAGTGCGGGTGGGCAGTTCTTC
-	TRBV10-3	TRBJ1-4	-	CATRDEKLFF	TGTGCCACCCGGGATGAAAAACTGTTTTTT
TRBD1	TRBV7-9	TRBJ2-7	few	CASSPDRGPYYEQYF	TGTGCCAGCAGCCCGGACAGGGGGCCTTACTACGAGCAGTACTTC
TRBD1	TRBV20-1	TRBJ2-1	few	CSARAGTGASNEQFF	TGCAGTGCTAGGGCCGGGACAGGGGCCTCCAATGAGCAGTTCTTC
TRBD1	TRBV3-1	TRBJ2-6	-	CASSLLGTGGAGANVLTF	TGTGCCAGCAGCCTATTGGGGACAGGGGGCGCTGGGGCCAACGTCCTGACTTTC
TRBD1	TRBV12-3/TRBV12-4	TRBJ2-1	-	CAGRPSGQGRGEQFF	TGTGCCGGCAGACCATCGGGACAGGGGCGCGGTGAGCAGTTCTTC
TRBD1	TRBV10-3	TRBJ2-1	-	CAISQTGIGFNEQFF	TGTGCCATCAGCCAGACAGGGATCGGGTTCAATGAGCAGTTCTTC
-	TRBV20-1	TRBJ1-5	-	CSARAKGRQPYSNQPQHF	TGCAGTGCTAGAGCAAAGGGGAGGCAGCCATATAGCAATCAGCCCCAGCATTTT
-	TRBV5-5	TRBJ2-3	many	CASSLRRGDTDTQYF	TGTGCCAGCAGCTTGCGTCGAGGCGACACAGATACGCAGTATTTT
-	TRBV5-6	TRBJ1-2	few	CASTIQPWTAGGYTF	TGTGCCAGCACCATCCAACCCTGGACGGCGGGGGGCTACACCTTC
-	TRBV7-9	TRBJ2-1	-	CASSRRPEDNEQFF	TGTGCCAGCAGCCGCCGACCCGAGGACAATGAGCAGTTCTTC
-	TRBV7-2	TRBJ1-2	-	CASSSRGREANYGCTF	TGTGCCAGCAGCTCACGAGGCCGAGAAGCTAACTATGGCTGCACCTTC
-	TRBV24-1	TRBJ2-4	few	CATSARDGNIQYF	TGTGCCACCAGTGCCAGGGATGGCAACATTCAGTACTTC
-	TRBV7-9	TRBJ2-5	-	CASSTAQWARETQYF	TGTGCCAGCAGTACCGCCCAGTGGGCGAGGGAGACCCAGTACTTC
TRBD2	TRBV6-2/TRBV6-3	TRBJ2-6	-	CASRGLAGANVLTF	TGTGCCAGCAGGGGACTAGCTGGGGCCAACGTCCTGACTTTC
TRBD1	TRBV5-1	TRBJ2-5	few	CASSVGQGLGETQYF	TGCGCCAGCAGCGTGGGACAGGGGCTGGGGGAGACCCAGTACTTC
TRBD2	TRBV9	TRBJ2-1	-	CASSVTAGGNEQFF	TGTGCCAGCAGCGTAACAGCGGGAGGCAATGAGCAGTTCTTC
-	TRBV21-1	TRBJ2-3	-	CASSKASFAHTQYF	TGTGCCAGCAGCAAAGCTAGCTTTGCCCATACGCAGTATTTT
-	TRBV29-1	TRBJ2-2	-	CSARTKGTGELFF	TGCAGCGCCCGGACAAAGGGCACCGGGGAGCTGTTTTTT
-	TRBV27	TRBJ2-1	-	CASTKTPRGGSEQFF	TGTGCCAGCACCAAAACCCCAAGGGGTGGAAGTGAGCAGTTCTTC
-	TRBV4-1	TRBJ1-2	-	CASSQDGRNNYGYTF	TGCGCCAGCAGCCAAGACGGACGAAATAACTATGGCTACACCTTC
TRBD2	TRBV7-7	TRBJ2-3	-	CASSQGLGGSDTQYF	TGTGCCAGCAGCCAAGGACTAGGTGGATCAGATACGCAGTATTTT
-	TRBV9	TRBJ2-3	many	CASSRRGDYTDTQYF	TGTGCCAGCAGCCGCCGAGGTGACTACACAGATACGCAGTATTTT
TRBD2	TRBV6-5	TRBJ2-1	-	CASSYKVAGGGRGNEQFF	TGTGCCAGCAGTTACAAAGTAGCGGGAGGGGGAAGGGGCAATGAGCAGTTCTTC
-	TRBV6-6	TRBJ1-2	-	CASSPRQTLVYGYTF	TGTGCCAGCAGCCCCCGGCAAACGCTTGTCTATGGCTACACCTTC
-	TRBV29-1	TRBJ1-1	-	CSTWGDTEAFF	TGCAGCACGTGGGGGGACACTGAAGCTTTCTTT
-	TRBV28	TRBJ1-5	-	CASMRAGSNQPQHF	TGTGCCAGCATGAGGGCGGGTAGCAATCAGCCCCAGCATTTT
-	TRBV20-1	TRBJ2-7	few	CSARGVGYEQYF	TGCAGTGCTAGGGGCGTGGGTTACGAGCAGTACTTC
-	TRBV7-2	TRBJ2-5	few	CASSLVRVHETQYF	TGTGCCAGCAGCTTAGTCCGGGTCCACGAGACCCAGTACTTC
-	TRBV20-1	TRBJ1-5	few	CSARVFTGSNQPQHF	TGCAGTGCTAGGGTTTTTACAGGGAGCAATCAGCCCCAGCATTTT
-	TRBV20-1	TRBJ1-6	-	CSRQPGGWDSPLHF	TGCAGTCGCCAGCCGGGGGGCTGGGATTCACCCCTCCACTTT
TRBD2	TRBV24-1	TRBJ2-3	-	CATSDPAALAGGSTDTQYF	TGTGCCACCAGTGATCCAGCGGCGCTAGCGGGGGGGTCAACAGATACGCAGTATTTT
-	TRBV6-5	TRBJ2-1	few	CASSYLVGLGNEQFF	TGTGCCAGCAGTTACTTGGTGGGGCTGGGGAATGAGCAGTTCTTC
-	TRBV14	TRBJ1-2	-	CASRPNNGRFSMGYTF	TGTGCCAGCAGACCAAATAATGGACGGTTCTCTATGGGCTACACCTTC
-	TRBV12-3/TRBV12-4	TRBJ2-5	-	CARSFSLETQYF	TGTGCCCGCAGTTTTTCCTTAGAGACCCAGTACTTC
-	TRBV9	TRBJ2-2	few	CASSPHGHTGELFF	TGTGCCAGCAGCCCTCACGGCCACACCGGGGAGCTGTTTTTT
-	TRBV6-5	TRBJ1-2	many	CASSDTVWGYTF	TGTGCCAGCAGTGATACAGTTTGGGGCTACACCTTC
-	TRBV6-5	TRBJ2-1	-	CASSQTVANEQFF	TGTGCCAGCAGTCAGACAGTTGCCAATGAGCAGTTCTTC
-	TRBV20-1	TRBJ2-7	many	CSASHGGSYEQYF	TGCAGTGCTAGTCACGGGGGATCCTACGAGCAGTACTTC
-	TRBV5-1	TRBJ2-2	few	CASGVTFNTGELFF	TGCGCCAGCGGAGTTACTTTTAACACCGGGGAGCTGTTTTTT
-	TRBV12-3/TRBV12-4	TRBJ2-7	-	CASSPARDGSFEQYF	TGTGCCAGCAGTCCCGCCCGGGACGGCTCTTTCGAGCAGTACTTC
TRBD1	TRBV20-1	TRBJ1-2	-	CSAGGGGQVGYTF	TGCAGTGCTGGGGGAGGGGGACAGGTGGGCTACACCTTC
-	TRBV10-2	TRBJ1-6	-	CAGHPGGSGNSPLHF	TGCGCCGGGCACCCGGGGGGATCGGGTAATTCACCCCTCCACTTT
TRBD1	TRBV7-2	TRBJ2-1	-	CASSFQAGTGGNEQFF	TGTGCCAGCAGTTTTCAGGCGGGGACAGGCGGGAATGAGCAGTTCTTC
-	TRBV5-1	TRBJ2-1	few	CASSSEPGQFYNEQFF	TGCGCCAGCAGCTCAGAACCGGGACAATTCTACAATGAGCAGTTCTTC
-	TRBV20-1	TRBJ1-4	-	CSARDNSPGVSEKLFF	TGCAGTGCTAGAGATAATTCCCCAGGGGTCAGCGAAAAACTGTTTTTT